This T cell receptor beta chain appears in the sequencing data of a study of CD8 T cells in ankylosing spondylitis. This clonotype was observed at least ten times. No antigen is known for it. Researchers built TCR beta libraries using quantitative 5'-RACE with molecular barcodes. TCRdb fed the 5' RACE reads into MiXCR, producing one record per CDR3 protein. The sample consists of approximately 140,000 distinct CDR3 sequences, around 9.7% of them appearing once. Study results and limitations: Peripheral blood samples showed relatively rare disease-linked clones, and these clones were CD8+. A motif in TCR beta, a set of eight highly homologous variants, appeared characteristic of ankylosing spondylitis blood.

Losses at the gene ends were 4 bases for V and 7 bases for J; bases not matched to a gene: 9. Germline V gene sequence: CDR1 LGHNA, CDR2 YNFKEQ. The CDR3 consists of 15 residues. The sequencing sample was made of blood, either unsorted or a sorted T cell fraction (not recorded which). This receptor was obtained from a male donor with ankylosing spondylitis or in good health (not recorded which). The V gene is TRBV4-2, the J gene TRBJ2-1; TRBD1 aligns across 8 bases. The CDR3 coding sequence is TGTGCCAGCAGCCCCTACGGACAGGGTGTGAATGAGCAGTTCTTC. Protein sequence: CASSPYGQGVNEQFF.